These 12 T cell receptor beta chains share one sample of origin, sequenced in a study of CD8 T cells in ankylosing spondylitis. These TCRs' antigens remain unknown. Regarding the study as a whole: Characteristic, it appeared, of ankylosing spondylitis blood was a TCR beta motif of eight or nine highly homologous variants.

TCRdb reanalysed the 5' RACE reads using MiXCR and keeps one entry per CDR3 protein. The table shows around 770,000 distinct CDR3 sequences, with roughly 10% occurring only once. Sequencing was carried out using blood, either unsorted or a sorted T cell fraction (not recorded which). The receptors come from a male donor with ankylosing spondylitis.

In its sample, this clonotype was seen many times. The V gene is TRBV6-6, the J gene TRBJ1-5; maybe TRBD1 (6 bases). Between the trimmed V and J ends, which lost 4 bases and 11 bases, there was a span of 12 bases. The CDR3 is 12 residues long. Germline loops: CDR1 MNHNY, CDR2 SVGAGI (reference sequence). DNA for the CDR3: TGTGCCAGCAGTTGGTCAAGGACAGCCCAGCATTTT. This gives the protein CASSWSRTAQHF.

The rearrangement uses TRBV15 and TRBJ1-4; unclear D gene. This CDR3 contains 13 residues. Germline loops: CDR1 LNHNV, CDR2 YYDKDF (reference sequence). The germline V and J ends were trimmed by 0 bases and 7 bases, with 6 bases remaining between them. This CDR3 reads CATSRDLLEKLFF. The CDR3 DNA follows: TGTGCCACCAGCAGAGACCTACTTGAAAAACTGTTTTTT. Based on the CDR3 plus reference TRBV15 and TRBJ1-4, the full variable domain is DAMVIQNPRYQVTQFGKPVTLSCSQTLNHNVMYWYQQKSSQAPKLLFHYYDKDFNNEADTPDNFQSRRPNTSFCFLDIRSPGLGDTAMYLCATSRDLLEKLFFGSGTQLSVL.

The sample holds one count of this clonotype. The chain is built from TRBV7-8 and TRBJ1-5; 12 bases align to TRBD1. Germline V CDR1 and CDR2: SGHVS, FQNEAQ. The CDR3 runs 17 residues. With 1 base clipped from V and 3 bases from J, the junction kept 4 bases outside the gene matches. In DNA, the CDR3 is TGTGCCAGCAGCTTAGATCCGGGACAGGGGGCCAATCAGCCCCAGCATTTT. This gives the protein CASSLDPGQGANQPQHF.

This clonotype has at least ten counts. V usage is TRBV20-1 and J usage is TRBJ2-1, with D unresolved. V lost 5 bases to trimming and J lost 6 bases, with 11 bases between them. Germline CDR1 and CDR2: DFQATT and SNEGSKA (reference sequence). The CDR3 has 12 amino acids. CDR3 region: CSAGKNSNEQFF. In nucleotides, the CDR3 is TGCAGTGCTGGGAAGAACAGCAATGAGCAGTTCTTC.

This clonotype has at least ten counts. The chain uses TRBV20-1 and TRBJ2-3; the match to TRBD2 covers 12 bases. Trimming cost V 6 bases and J 2 bases; bases outside gene matches: 3. The germline V gene encodes CDR1 DFQATT and CDR2 SNEGSKA (reference sequence). This CDR3 spans 14 amino acids. The CDR3 loop is CSARTSGVTDTQYF. The DNA of the CDR3 is TGCAGTGCCAGGACTAGCGGGGTCACAGATACGCAGTATTTT.

J is TRBJ1-4 and V is TRBV7-2; D is possibly TRBD1 (5 bases). Germline CDR1 SGHTA, CDR2 FQGNSA. CDR3 length: 14 residues. V lost 5 bases and J 7 bases, leaving 14 bases between the germline ends. CDR3 sequence reads: CASSPGHFPEKLFF. The CDR3 nucleotides are TGTGCCAGCAGCCCAGGACATTTTCCTGAAAAACTGTTTTTT.

This chain joins TRBV2 and TRBJ1-4; weak D call: TRBD1 (6 bases). Germline V gene data show CDR1 as SNHLY and CDR2 as FYNNEI. Trimming took off 6 bases at V and 10 bases at J, with 15 bases between the two ends. This CDR3 comprises 13 residues. This CDR3 reads CASRDRQVGKLFF. Here the CDR3 DNA reads TGTGCCAGCAGAGATCGACAGGTCGGAAAACTGTTTTTT.

Ten or more counts support this clonotype. The chain is built from TRBV18 and TRBJ1-1; TRBD1 is a possible D gene (5 bases). The CDR3 contains 13 residues. V lost 4 bases and J lost 1, with 7 bases in between. Germline assignment: CDR1 KGHSH and CDR2 LQKENI. The chain's CDR3 is CASSQGRNTEAFF. The CDR3, as DNA: TGTGCCAGCTCACAGGGGCGGAACACTGAAGCTTTCTTT.

V usage is TRBV4-3 and J usage is TRBJ1-4; D remains ambiguous. Trimming took off 3 bases at V and 4 bases at J, with 9 bases between the two ends. CDR1 is LGHNA, CDR2 YSLEER, per germline. The CDR3 runs 14 residues. CDR3 nucleotides: TGCGCCAGCAGCCAGCCTGGTGATAATGAAAAACTGTTTTTT. It translates to CASSQPGDNEKLFF.

This clonotype was counted a few times. The chain uses TRBV6-1 and TRBJ1-1; no definite D call. The CDR3 runs to 13 residues. Per the germline V gene, CDR1 is MNHNS and CDR2 is SASEGT. Trimming left V 5 bases short and J 11 bases short, with 18 bases between. The CDR3 region has the DNA TGTGCCAGCAGTATCATAATTGCGGGTTTGGCTTTCTTT. It translates to CASSIIIAGLAFF.

Only a few counts were recorded for this clonotype. The chain combines TRBV13 with TRBJ2-7; 7 bases are a match to TRBD2. V lost 4 bases, J lost 3 bases, and 9 bases stayed unmatched. CDR1 is PRHDT and CDR2 is FYEKMQ in the germline V gene (reference sequence). CDR3 length: 15 residues. The CDR3 DNA follows: TGTGCCAGCAGCTGGAGACTAGCATTGGACTACGAGCAGTACTTC. As protein: CASSWRLALDYEQYF.

J is TRBJ1-5 and V is TRBV27, with a possible D match to TRBD1 (6 bases). CDR1 is MNHEY and CDR2 is SMNVEV in the germline V gene (reference sequence). This CDR3 is built from 18 residues. V was shortened by 2 bases and J by 1 base, with 18 bases between the two germline ends. CDR3 DNA sequence: TGTGCCAGCAGTTTAAGGTTCAGGGGCGATTTAAGCAATCAGCCCCAGCATTTT. Translated: CASSLRFRGDLSNQPQHF.